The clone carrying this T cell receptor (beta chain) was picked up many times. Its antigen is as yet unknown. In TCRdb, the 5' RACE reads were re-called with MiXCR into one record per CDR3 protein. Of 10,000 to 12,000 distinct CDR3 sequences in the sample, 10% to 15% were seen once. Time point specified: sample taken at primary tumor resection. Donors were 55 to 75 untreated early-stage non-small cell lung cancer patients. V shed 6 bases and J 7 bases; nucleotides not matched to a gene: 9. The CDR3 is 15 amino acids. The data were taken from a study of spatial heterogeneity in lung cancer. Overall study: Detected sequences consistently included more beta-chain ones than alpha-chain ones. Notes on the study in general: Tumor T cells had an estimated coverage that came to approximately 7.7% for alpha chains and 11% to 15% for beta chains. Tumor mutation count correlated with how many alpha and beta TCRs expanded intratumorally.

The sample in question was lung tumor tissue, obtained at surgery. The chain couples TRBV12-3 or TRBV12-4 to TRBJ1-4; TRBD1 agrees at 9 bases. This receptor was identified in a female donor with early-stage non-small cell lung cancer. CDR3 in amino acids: CASSPAGTGIEKLFF. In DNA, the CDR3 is TGTGCCAGCAGCCCGGCCGGGACAGGGATTGAAAAACTGTTTTTT.